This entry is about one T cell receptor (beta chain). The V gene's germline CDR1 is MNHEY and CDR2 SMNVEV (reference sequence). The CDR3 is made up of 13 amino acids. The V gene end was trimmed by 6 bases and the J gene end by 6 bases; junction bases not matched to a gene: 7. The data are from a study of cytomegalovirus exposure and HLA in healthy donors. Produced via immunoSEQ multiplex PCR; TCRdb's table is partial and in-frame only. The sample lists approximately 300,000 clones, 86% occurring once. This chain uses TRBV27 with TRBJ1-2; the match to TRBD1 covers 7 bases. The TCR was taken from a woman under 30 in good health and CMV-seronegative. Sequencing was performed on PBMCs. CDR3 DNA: TGTGCCAGCAGACTACAGGGGACGGATGGCTACACCTTC. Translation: CASRLQGTDGYTF.